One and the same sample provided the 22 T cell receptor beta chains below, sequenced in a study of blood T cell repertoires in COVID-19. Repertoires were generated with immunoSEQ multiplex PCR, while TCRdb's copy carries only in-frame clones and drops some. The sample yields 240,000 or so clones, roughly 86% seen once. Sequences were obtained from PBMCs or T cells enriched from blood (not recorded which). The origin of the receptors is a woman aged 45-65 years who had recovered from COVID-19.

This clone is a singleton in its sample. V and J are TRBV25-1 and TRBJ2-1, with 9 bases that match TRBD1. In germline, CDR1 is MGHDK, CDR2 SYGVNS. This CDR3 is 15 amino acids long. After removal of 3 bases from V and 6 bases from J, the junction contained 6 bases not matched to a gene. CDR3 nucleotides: TGTGCCAGCAGTGAGGGACAGGGATACATCAATGAGCAGTTCTTC. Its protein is CASSEGQGYINEQFF.

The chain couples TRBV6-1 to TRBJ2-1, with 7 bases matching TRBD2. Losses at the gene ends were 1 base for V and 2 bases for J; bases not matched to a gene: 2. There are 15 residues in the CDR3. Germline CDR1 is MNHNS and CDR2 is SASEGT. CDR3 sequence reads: CASSEVGGPYNEQFF. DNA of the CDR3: TGTGCCAGCAGTGAAGTGGGAGGGCCCTACAATGAGCAGTTCTTC.

The chain's CDR3 is CARGPPNHRRRVGQPQHF. The CDR3 coding sequence is TGTGCCAGAGGGCCACCCAACCATCGTCGGCGGGTAGGTCAGCCCCAGCATTTT. This sequence joins TRBV7-9 and TRBJ1-5; D is undetermined. The CDR3 runs 18 residues. CDR1 and CDR2 from the germline V gene are SEHNR and FQNEAQ (reference sequence). The V end was cut by 9 bases, the J end by 6 bases, with 30 bases between.

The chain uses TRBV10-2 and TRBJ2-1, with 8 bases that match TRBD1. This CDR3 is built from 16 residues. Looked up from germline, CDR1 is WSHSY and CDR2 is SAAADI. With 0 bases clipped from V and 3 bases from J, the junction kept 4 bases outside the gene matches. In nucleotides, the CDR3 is TGCGCCAGCAGTGAGTCATTGGGACAGGTCTACAATGAGCAGTTCTTC. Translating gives CASSESLGQVYNEQFF.

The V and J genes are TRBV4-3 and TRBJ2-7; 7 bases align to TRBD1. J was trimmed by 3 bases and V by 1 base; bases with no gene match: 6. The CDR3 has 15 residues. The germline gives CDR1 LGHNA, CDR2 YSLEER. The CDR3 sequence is CASSQVPRQGYEQYF. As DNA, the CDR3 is TGCGCCAGCAGCCAAGTACCGAGACAGGGCTACGAGCAGTACTTC.

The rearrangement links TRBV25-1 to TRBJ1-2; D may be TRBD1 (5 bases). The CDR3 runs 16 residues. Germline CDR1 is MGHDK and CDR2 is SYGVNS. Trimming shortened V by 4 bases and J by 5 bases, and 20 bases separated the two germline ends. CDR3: CASSGRLQDTSYGYTF. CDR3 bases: TGTGCCAGCAGTGGAAGGCTCCAGGACACCTCTTATGGCTACACCTTC.

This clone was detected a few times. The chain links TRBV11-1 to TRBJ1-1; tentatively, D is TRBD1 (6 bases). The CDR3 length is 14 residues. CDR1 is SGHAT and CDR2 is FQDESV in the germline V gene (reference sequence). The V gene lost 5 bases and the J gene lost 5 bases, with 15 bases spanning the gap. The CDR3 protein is CASSDPGVLTEAFF. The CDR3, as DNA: TGTGCCAGCAGCGACCCAGGGGTTTTAACTGAAGCTTTCTTT.

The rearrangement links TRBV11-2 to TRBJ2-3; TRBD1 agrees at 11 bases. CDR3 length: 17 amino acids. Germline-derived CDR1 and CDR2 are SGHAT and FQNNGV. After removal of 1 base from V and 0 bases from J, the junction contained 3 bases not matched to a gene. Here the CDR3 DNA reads TGTGCCAGCAGCTTAGGGACAGGGGGCGCAAGCACAGATACGCAGTATTTT. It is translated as CASSLGTGGASTDTQYF.

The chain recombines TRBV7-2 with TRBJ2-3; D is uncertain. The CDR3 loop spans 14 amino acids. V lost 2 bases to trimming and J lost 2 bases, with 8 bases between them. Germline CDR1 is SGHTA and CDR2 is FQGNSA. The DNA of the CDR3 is TGTGCCAGCAGCTTACTAGGATCCACAGATACGCAGTATTTT. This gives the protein CASSLLGSTDTQYF.

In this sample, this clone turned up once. CDR3 loop: CASRARLAGGQETQYF. In DNA form, the CDR3 reads TGTGCCAGCAGAGCCCGACTAGCGGGGGGGCAGGAGACCCAGTACTTC. The chain joins TRBV2 to TRBJ2-5, with 14 bases aligning to TRBD2. This CDR3 is built from 16 residues. Germline loops: CDR1 SNHLY, CDR2 FYNNEI. V shed 6 bases, J shed 5 bases, and the junction held 8 bases outside the gene matches.

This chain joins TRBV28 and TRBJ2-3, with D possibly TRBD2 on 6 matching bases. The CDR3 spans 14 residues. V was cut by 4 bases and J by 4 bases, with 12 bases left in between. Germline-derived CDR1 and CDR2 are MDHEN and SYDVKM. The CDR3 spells CASSSPGGADTQYF. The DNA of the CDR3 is TGTGCCAGCAGTTCGCCAGGAGGGGCAGATACGCAGTATTTT.

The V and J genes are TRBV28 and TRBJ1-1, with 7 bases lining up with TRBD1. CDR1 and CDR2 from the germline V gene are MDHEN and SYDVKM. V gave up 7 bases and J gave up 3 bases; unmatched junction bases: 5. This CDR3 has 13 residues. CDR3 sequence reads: CASIRGPDTEAFF. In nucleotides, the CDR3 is TGTGCCAGCATTAGGGGGCCGGACACTGAAGCTTTCTTT. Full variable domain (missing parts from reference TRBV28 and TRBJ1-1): DVKVTQSSRYLVKRTGEKVFLECVQDMDHENMFWYRQDPGLGLRLIYFSYDVKMKEKGDIPEGYSVSREKKERFSLILESASTNQTSMYLCASIRGPDTEAFFGQGTRLTVV.

The CDR3 region has the DNA TGTGCCAGTAGCCAGGGGCAGGCGCTGGGGGAAGCTTTCTTT. Amino acids: CASSQGQALGEAFF. The rearrangement links TRBV19 to TRBJ1-1; D perhaps matches TRBD1 (6 bases). Trimming removed 6 bases from V and 8 bases from J, with 19 bases in between. This CDR3 spans 14 amino acids. Germline lookup yields CDR1 LNHDA and CDR2 SQIVND (reference sequence).

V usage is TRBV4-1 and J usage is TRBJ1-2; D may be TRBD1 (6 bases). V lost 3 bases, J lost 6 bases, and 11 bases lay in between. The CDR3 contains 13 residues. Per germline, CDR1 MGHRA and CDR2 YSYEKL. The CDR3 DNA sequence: TGCGCCAGCAGCCATCCAGGGGCGGATGGCTACACCTTC. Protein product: CASSHPGADGYTF.

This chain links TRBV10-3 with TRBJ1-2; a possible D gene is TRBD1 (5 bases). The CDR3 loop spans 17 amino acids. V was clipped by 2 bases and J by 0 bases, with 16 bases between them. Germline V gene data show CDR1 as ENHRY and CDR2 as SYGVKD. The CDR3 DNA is TGTGCCATCAGTGAGGGGGCAGGGAACATCCCTAACTATGGCTACACCTTC. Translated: CAISEGAGNIPNYGYTF.

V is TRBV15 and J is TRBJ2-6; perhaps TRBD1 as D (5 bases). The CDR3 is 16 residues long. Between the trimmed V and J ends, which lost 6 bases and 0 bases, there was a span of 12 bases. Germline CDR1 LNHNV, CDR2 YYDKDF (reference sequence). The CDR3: CATSVGRNSGANVLTF. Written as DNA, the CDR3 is TGTGCCACCAGTGTGGGGCGCAACTCTGGGGCCAACGTCCTGACTTTC.

DNA for the CDR3: TGTGCCAGTAGGACATCGGGACAGGGCCGCAATCAGCCCCAGCATTTT. Translating it yields CASRTSGQGRNQPQHF. V is TRBV19 and J is TRBJ1-5, with TRBD1 matching 9 bases. Germline assignment: CDR1 LNHDA and CDR2 SQIVND (reference sequence). Trimming took 6 bases from V and 2 from J; bases not matched to a gene: 8. The CDR3 runs 16 residues. Variable domain in full (rest from reference TRBV19 and TRBJ1-5): DGGITQSPKYLFRKEGQNVTLSCEQNLNHDAMYWYRQDPGQGLRLIYYSQIVNDFQKGDIAEGYSVSREKKESFPLTVTSAQKNPTAFYLCASRTSGQGRNQPQHFGDGTRLSIL.

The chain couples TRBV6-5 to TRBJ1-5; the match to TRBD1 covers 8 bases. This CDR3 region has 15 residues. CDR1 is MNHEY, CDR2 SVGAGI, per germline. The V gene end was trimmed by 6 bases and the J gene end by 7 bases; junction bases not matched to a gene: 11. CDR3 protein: CASRDRVGMWQPQHF. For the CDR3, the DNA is TGTGCCAGCAGGGACAGGGTTGGTATGTGGCAGCCCCAGCATTTT.

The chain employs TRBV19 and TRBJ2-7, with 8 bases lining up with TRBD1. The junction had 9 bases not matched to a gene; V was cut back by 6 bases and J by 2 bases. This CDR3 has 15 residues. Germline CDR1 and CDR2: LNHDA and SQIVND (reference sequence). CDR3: CASRDGQGEAYEQYF. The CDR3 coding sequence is TGTGCCAGTAGGGACGGACAGGGTGAGGCCTACGAGCAGTACTTC.

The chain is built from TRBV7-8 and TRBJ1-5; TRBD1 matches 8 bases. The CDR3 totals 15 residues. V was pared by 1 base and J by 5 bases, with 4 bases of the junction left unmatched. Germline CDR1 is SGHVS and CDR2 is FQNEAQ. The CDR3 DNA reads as TGTGCCAGCAGCTTAGTAGAGGGACAGGATCAGCCCCAGCATTTT. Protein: CASSLVEGQDQPQHF.

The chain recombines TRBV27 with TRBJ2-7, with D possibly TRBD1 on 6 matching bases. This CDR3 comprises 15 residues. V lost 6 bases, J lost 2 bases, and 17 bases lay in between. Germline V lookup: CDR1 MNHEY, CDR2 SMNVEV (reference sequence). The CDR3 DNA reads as TGTGCCAGCAGCCCGGTAGGGGGATTTGCCTACGAGCAGTACTTC. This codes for CASSPVGGFAYEQYF.

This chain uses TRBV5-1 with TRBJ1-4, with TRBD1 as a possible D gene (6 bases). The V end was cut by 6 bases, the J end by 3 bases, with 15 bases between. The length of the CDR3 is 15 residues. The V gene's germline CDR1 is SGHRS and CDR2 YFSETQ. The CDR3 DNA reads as TGCGCCAGCACCGCGAAGGGGGTCGCTAATGAAAAACTGTTTTTT. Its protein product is CASTAKGVANEKLFF.